Presented here are 22 T cell receptor beta chains from one specimen sequenced in a study of Tregs in tolerant kidney transplant recipients. Clones were sequenced by immunoSEQ multiplex PCR, and TCRdb holds only the in-frame ones, with some missing. This table has about 50,000 clones, about 92% appearing once. Mixed chimerism was transient after nonmyeloablative marrow transplants from related graft donors. Here the sequenced sample was CD8+ T cells from blood (PBMCs), taken 12 months after the transplant. The receptors were sampled from a human patient who received a combined kidney and bone marrow transplant. Some T cells may have originated in the graft donor.

The J gene is TRBJ2-1, the V gene TRBV9; D is undetermined. V was trimmed by 4 bases and J by 4 bases, leaving 12 bases between them. Germline V gene data show CDR1 as SGDLS and CDR2 as YYNGEE. The CDR3 consists of 14 residues. CDR3 residues: CASSPGGSYNEQFF. The CDR3 coding sequence is TGTGCCAGCAGCCCAGGTGGGTCGTACAATGAGCAGTTCTTC.

This sequence joins TRBV11-2 and TRBJ2-2, with D uncertain. The CDR3 runs 12 residues. CDR1 is SGHAT and CDR2 is FQNNGV in the germline V gene. Trimming took 4 bases from V and 7 from J, leaving 7 bases between them. The CDR3 sequence is CASSSFGGELFF. CDR3 nucleotide sequence: TGTGCCAGCAGCTCCTTCGGCGGGGAGCTGTTTTTT. The full variable domain, completed using reference TRBV11-2 and TRBJ2-2, is EAGVAQSPRYKIIEKRQSVAFWCNPISGHATLYWYQQILGQGPKLLIQFQNNGVVDDSQLPKDRFSAERLKGVDSTLKIQPAKLEDSAVYLCASSSFGGELFFGEGSRLTVL.

In regard to this clone: This sample includes further DNA sequences coding for the same CDR3. The chain uses TRBV19 and TRBJ2-7, with a possible D match to TRBD2 (6 bases). Germline V gene lookup returns CDR1 LNHDA and CDR2 SQIVND (reference sequence). The ends were cut back, 3 bases at V and 1 base at J, with 7 bases in the middle. The CDR3 totals 13 residues. CDR3 region: CASSIGGSYEQYF. The CDR3 bases are TGTGCCAGTAGTATTGGAGGGTCCTACGAGCAGTACTTC.

The V and J genes are TRBV6-5 and TRBJ1-2; D is perhaps TRBD1 (6 bases). CDR1 is MNHEY, CDR2 SVGAGI, per germline. V dropped 0 bases and J dropped 4 bases, with 12 bases sitting between them. The CDR3 is 15 amino acids. Written as DNA, the CDR3 is TGTGCCAGCAGTTACTCATGGACAGCCCTCTATGGCTACACCTTC. Its protein is CASSYSWTALYGYTF.

The chain links TRBV6-6 to TRBJ2-5; 8 bases are shared with TRBD2. This CDR3 comprises 15 residues. CDR1 and CDR2 from the germline V gene are MNHNY and SVGAGI (reference sequence). V was clipped by 0 bases and J by 5 bases; unmatched bases: 5. CDR3: CASSYSRRGGETQYF. DNA of the CDR3: TGTGCCAGCAGTTACTCGAGACGGGGGGGGGAGACCCAGTACTTC.

This clone occurred a few times. The chain recombines TRBV21-1 with TRBJ2-1; the table's TRBD1 call for D was not verified on the DNA. TRBV21-1 is listed as a pseudogene. The CDR3 loop spans 17 amino acids. CDR3 sequence: CASSIEAAFGATEEQFF. The CDR3 region has the DNA TGTGCCAGCAGCATAGAGGCCGCGTTTGGGGCCACCGAAGAGCAGTTCTTC.

This clone was picked up a small number of times. J is TRBJ2-7 and V is TRBV2, with a tentative D call TRBD1 (6 bases). The germline V gene encodes CDR1 SNHLY and CDR2 FYNNEI. CDR3 length: 12 residues. Between the trimmed V and J ends, which lost 7 bases and 3 bases, there was a span of 10 bases. The CDR3, as DNA: TGTGCCAGCACGGGACAAAACTACGAGCAGTACTTC. This translates into CASTGQNYEQYF. Looking up the rest from reference TRBV2 and TRBJ2-7 gives the full variable domain: EPEVTQTPSHQVTQMGQEVILRCVPISNHLYFYWYRQILGQKVEFLVSFYNNEISEKSEIFDDQFSVERPDGSNFTLKIRSTKLEDSAMYFCASTGQNYEQYFGPGTRLTVT.

The V call is TRBV28, the J call TRBJ2-5; the D gene is possibly TRBD1 (6 bases). The DNA end is more similar to TRBJ2-7, so the J call may be wrong. Germline-derived CDR1 and CDR2 are MDHEN and SYDVKM. The CDR3 sequence is 14 residues long. As DNA, the CDR3 is TGTGCCAGCAGACTACAGGGTTTGGGGTACGAGCAGTACTTC. This translates into CASRLQGLGYEQYF.

This clone was found a few times. The J gene is TRBJ1-3, the V gene TRBV10-2; 7 bases fit TRBD1. Losses at the gene ends were 4 bases for V and 0 bases for J; bases not matched to a gene: 12. This CDR3 is 18 amino acids long. The germline V gene has CDR1 WSHSY and CDR2 SAAADI. The CDR3 region is CASSGLGPSGGSGNTIYF. The CDR3 region has the DNA TGCGCCAGCAGTGGTTTGGGGCCATCAGGGGGCTCTGGAAACACCATATATTTT.

The gene calls are TRBV25-1 and TRBJ2-1, with 7 bases lining up with TRBD2. CDR1 and CDR2 (germline): MGHDK, SYGVNS. V lost 8 bases to trimming and J lost 0 bases; unmatched junction nucleotides: 7. The CDR3 is 15 amino acids. CDR3 sequence (DNA): TGTGCCAGCGGCACTGGGGGGGGCTCCTACAATGAGCAGTTCTTC. This codes for CASGTGGGSYNEQFF.

The rearrangement uses TRBV15 and TRBJ2-3, with 8 bases fitting TRBD1. With 5 bases clipped from V and 4 bases from J, the junction kept 8 bases outside the gene matches. This CDR3 comprises 15 residues. Germline CDR1 is LNHNV and CDR2 is YYDKDF (reference sequence). CDR3: CATSDYGQGSDTQYF. CDR3 nucleotide sequence: TGTGCCACCAGCGACTACGGACAGGGTTCAGATACGCAGTATTTT.

This clone was seen just once. The chain joins TRBV5-3 to TRBJ1-2; unclear D gene. TRBV5-3 is an ORF, with its function uncertain. Between the trimmed V and J ends, which lost 4 bases and 4 bases, there was a span of 20 bases. The CDR3 extends over 16 amino acids. CDR3 amino acids: CARSRKTEPDSYGYTF. Here the CDR3 DNA reads TGTGCCAGAAGCCGGAAGACCGAACCGGACTCCTATGGCTACACCTTC.

The rearrangement uses TRBV14 and TRBJ1-2; no firm D call. V dropped 4 bases and J dropped 2 bases, with 8 bases sitting between them. The CDR3 has 13 residues. CDR1 SGHDN and CDR2 FVKESK come from the germline V gene. CDR3 coding DNA: TGTGCCAGCAGCCTTACCGGGAACTATGGCTACACCTTC. It is translated as CASSLTGNYGYTF. Combining the CDR3 with reference TRBV14 and TRBJ1-2 gives the whole variable domain EAGVTQFPSHSVIEKGQTVTLRCDPISGHDNLYWYRRVMGKEIKFLLHFVKESKQDESGMPNNRFLAERTGGTYSTLKVQPAELEDSGVYFCASSLTGNYGYTFGSGTRLTVV.

This clone appeared a few times. Because the CDR3 is missing its conserved closing phenylalanine or tryptophan, this is likely a read error. Because the CDR3's place on the DNA is in doubt, the DNA is left out and the CDR3 is given as listed by TCRdb. V is TRBV5-6 and J is TRBJ2-3; TRBD2, as called in the table, went unchecked against the DNA. Germline assignment: CDR1 SGHDT and CDR2 YYEEEE. The length of the CDR3 is 18 amino acids, counting both ends. The CDR3 loop is CASSLSPTDRGEAGGLPL.

This clone was found a few times. V gene TRBV7-8 combines with J gene TRBJ1-4; 8 nucleotides agree with TRBD1. CDR3 length: 14 residues. CDR1 and CDR2 (germline): SGHVS, FQNEAQ. V dropped 4 bases and J dropped 8; count of bases not matched to a gene: 6. CDR3 region: CASSSTGVREKLFF. The CDR3 DNA reads as TGTGCCAGCAGCTCGACAGGGGTTAGGGAAAAACTGTTTTTT.

The CDR3 DNA sequence: TGTGCCAGCAGCGTAAGACTAGCGGGAGGTCATGAGCAGTTCTTC. Amino acid sequence: CASSVRLAGGHEQFF. The chain links TRBV9 to TRBJ2-1, with TRBD2 matching over 13 bases. This CDR3 region has 15 residues. Trimming removed 1 base from V and 8 bases from J; junction bases left unmatched: 3. CDR1 and CDR2 from the germline V gene are SGDLS and YYNGEE.

The chain couples TRBV6-5 to TRBJ2-7; tentative D call: TRBD2 (6 bases). Germline V lookup: CDR1 MNHEY, CDR2 SVGAGI. The V gene lost 0 bases and the J gene lost 2 bases, with 14 bases spanning the gap. This CDR3 is 16 amino acids long. CDR3 residues: CASSYSILAEPYEQYF. CDR3 coding DNA: TGTGCCAGCAGTTACTCGATACTAGCTGAACCCTACGAGCAGTACTTC.

In its sample, this clone was seen once. This chain joins TRBV19 and TRBJ1-1; D not certain. Trimming stripped 1 base from V and 5 bases from J, with 5 bases between. CDR1 LNHDA and CDR2 SQIVND come from the germline V gene (reference sequence). The CDR3 totals 12 residues. The chain's CDR3 is CASSIARTEAFF. The CDR3 nucleotides are TGTGCCAGTAGTATAGCTCGGACTGAAGCTTTCTTT.

This sequence joins TRBV19 and TRBJ2-7; tentatively, D is TRBD1 (7 bases). V lost 5 bases and J lost 3, with 11 bases in between. Germline CDR1 reads LNHDA; CDR2 reads SQIVND (reference sequence). This CDR3 contains 13 residues. The CDR3 loop is CASSHRGGYEQYF. The CDR3 DNA reads TGTGCCAGTAGTCACAGGGGAGGCTACGAGCAGTACTTC.

The chain combines TRBV7-9 with TRBJ1-1; D is perhaps TRBD1 (6 bases). This CDR3 comprises 14 residues. V lost 6 bases and J 1 base, leaving 12 bases between the germline ends. Per the germline V gene, CDR1 is SEHNR and CDR2 is FQNEAQ (reference sequence). The CDR3 loop reads CASRNRVTNTEAFF. CDR3 DNA sequence: TGTGCCAGCAGAAACAGGGTAACGAACACTGAAGCTTTCTTT.

The CDR3 here is CASSLLEQGRSPLHF. The CDR3, as DNA: TGTGCCAGCAGTTTATTGGAACAGGGAAGGTCACCCCTCCACTTT. This sequence joins TRBV28 and TRBJ1-6; D might be TRBD1 (6 bases). V lost 1 base, J lost 10 bases, and 14 bases lay in between. The CDR3 runs 15 residues. In germline, CDR1 is MDHEN, CDR2 SYDVKM.

The genes are TRBV11-2 and TRBJ2-7; a possible D gene is TRBD1 (6 bases). The CDR3 consists of 14 residues. Germline CDR1 reads SGHAT; CDR2 reads FQNNGV. The germline V and J ends were trimmed by 3 bases and 1 base, with 10 bases remaining between them. CDR3 DNA sequence: TGTGCCAGCAGCTTCGGGACACCATCCTACGAGCAGTACTTC. Translated, it gives CASSFGTPSYEQYF.